One sample yielded the 10 T cell receptor beta chains listed below, sequenced in a study of metastatic and nonmetastatic thyroid tumors. TCRdb redid the clone calls on the PCR reads using MiXCR. The sample has about 25,000 clones, around 20% seen once. No treatment had been given to any patient before thyroid surgery. The sequencing sample was made of blood. These receptors were taken from a male donor with papillary thyroid cancer or a benign thyroid nodule (not recorded which). Some clones in this sample may be carry-over from other donors' samples.

In its sample, this clone is medium-sized. The V call is TRBV20-1, the J call TRBJ2-7, with 13 positions matching TRBD2. The CDR3 is made up of 13 amino acids. Per germline, CDR1 DFQATT and CDR2 SNEGSKA (reference sequence). Unmatched junction bases numbered 5, after V lost 5 bases and J lost 7 bases. The CDR3 nucleotides read TGCAGTGCTCTGATGGGACTAGCGGGAGAGCAGTACTTC. Translation gives CSALMGLAGEQYF.

This clone was counted between two and nine times. An end of the junction does not agree with germline; a read error may underlie this. The J gene is TRBJ2-7, the V gene TRBV6-1; D remains unclear. The CDR3 extends over 13 amino acids. The germline V gene has CDR1 MNHNS and CDR2 SASEGT. The DNA of the CDR3 is TGTGCCAGCAGTGAGGTGGAGTCCTACGAGCTGTACTTC. This codes for CASSEVESYELYF.

Concerning this clone: The conserved phenylalanine or tryptophan normally closing the CDR3 is absent here, so this likely arose from a read error. V usage is TRBV19 and J usage is TRBJ1-1; the D is unclear. Germline CDR1 reads LNHDA; CDR2 reads SQIVND (reference sequence). The CDR3 length is 16 residues. V lost 5 bases and J 4 bases, leaving 20 bases between the germline ends. CDR3 residues: CASSRGTRDMITEAFI. The CDR3 DNA is TGTGCCAGTAGTCGCGGCACAAGGGATATGATCACTGAAGCTTTCATT.

There are many counts of this clone. The chain carries TRBV30 and TRBJ2-7; 9 positions agree with TRBD2. This CDR3 has 15 amino acids. Trimming took 0 bases from V and 2 from J; bases not matched to a gene: 5. CDR1 and CDR2 (germline): GTSNPN, SVGIG (reference sequence). The CDR3 reads CAWSVGSGGTYEQYF. CDR3 bases: TGTGCCTGGAGTGTAGGTAGCGGGGGAACCTACGAGCAGTACTTC.

The J gene is TRBJ2-7, the V gene TRBV20-1; D is unresolved. The V end lost 0 bases, the J end lost 3 bases, and 6 bases lay between the germline ends. The CDR3 consists of 12 residues. CDR1 and CDR2 from the germline V gene are DFQATT and SNEGSKA (reference sequence). The CDR3 DNA follows: TGCAGTGCTAGAGACAGGAGCTACGAGCAGTACTTC. Protein sequence: CSARDRSYEQYF.

The rearrangement links TRBV20-1 to TRBJ1-1, with TRBD1 matching over 9 bases. Germline CDR1 reads DFQATT; CDR2 reads SNEGSKA (reference sequence). Trimming removed 2 bases from V and 4 bases from J; junction bases left unmatched: 5. The CDR3 extends over 14 amino acids. The CDR3 reads CSARTGGGSTEAFF. The CDR3 DNA is TGCAGTGCTAGAACAGGGGGCGGAAGCACTGAAGCTTTCTTT.

There are many counts of this clone. The chain carries TRBV20-1 and TRBJ2-1, with TRBD2 as a possible D gene (7 bases). Germline CDR1 is DFQATT and CDR2 is SNEGSKA (reference sequence). CDR3 length equals 11 residues. Trimming left V 6 bases short and J 7 bases short, with 10 bases between. The CDR3 region is CSARGANEQFF. CDR3 in DNA: TGCAGTGCCCGGGGGGCGAATGAGCAGTTCTTC.

This clone was recorded at least ten times. This sequence joins TRBV25-1 and TRBJ1-5, with a tentative D call TRBD1 (6 bases). CDR1 is MGHDK, CDR2 SYGVNS, per germline. This CDR3 region has 15 residues. Trimming removed 6 bases from V and 0 bases from J, with 12 bases in between. The CDR3 coding sequence is TGTGCCAGCAGAAGACAGGAGTATAGCAATCAGCCCCAGCATTTT. It specifies CASRRQEYSNQPQHF.

In this sample, this clone turned up many times. The rearrangement joins TRBV6-1 to TRBJ2-2; D not resolved. In germline, CDR1 is MNHNS, CDR2 SASEGT. V lost 1 base and J lost 4, with 13 bases in between. The CDR3 is made up of 16 amino acids. The CDR3 coding sequence is TGTGCCAGCAGTGAAGAAGTGCGAAGGATCACCGGGGAGCTGTTTTTT. Protein product: CASSEEVRRITGELFF.

This clone was detected ten times or more. The rearrangement joins TRBV6-6 to TRBJ1-1, with 11 bases identical to TRBD1. Germline V gene data show CDR1 as MNHNY and CDR2 as SVGAGI (reference sequence). Losses at the gene ends were 2 bases for V and 7 bases for J; bases not matched to a gene: 6. The CDR3 is 15 residues long. CDR3 loop: CASSYLGQGENEAFF. The DNA of the CDR3 is TGTGCCAGCAGTTACCTGGGACAGGGGGAAAATGAAGCTTTCTTT.